This T cell receptor beta chain was profiled in a study of OX40 agonist ivuxolimab in advanced cancers. Study-wide points: On average, a greater number of expanded clones characterised CD8+ T cells relative to CD4+.

The V gene lost 8 bases and the J gene lost 0 bases, with 11 bases spanning the gap. Germline CDR1 reads SNHLY; CDR2 reads FYNNEI. The CDR3 totals 13 residues. Some clones are missing from TCRdb's copy, which holds only in-frame ones; the method was immunoSEQ multiplex PCR. Found here are over 45,000 clones, around 79% of them singletons; the top ten hold about 1.2%. Concerning this clone: The antigen is not known.

The clonotype was recovered from an adult with an advanced solid tumor such as melanoma, head and neck, liver or kidney cancer. This chain links TRBV2 with TRBJ2-7, with D perhaps matching TRBD1 or TRBD2 (5 bases each). This sample comprised CD4+ or CD8+ T cells sorted from blood, obtained in a trial of the OX40 agonist ivuxolimab. The CDR3 sequence: CASVSGTSYEQYF. Here the CDR3 DNA reads TGTGCCAGCGTATCCGGGACCTCCTACGAGCAGTACTTC.